This is a list of T cell receptor beta chains from one sample in a study of cytomegalovirus exposure and HLA in healthy donors. The assay was immunoSEQ multiplex PCR, and TCRdb's table has in-frame clones only and misses some. The table has 150,000 to 200,000 clones, 80% seen once. Sequenced: PBMCs. The receptors were gathered from a man aged 25 to 40 in good health and CMV-seropositive. Each CDR3 is given without its conserved first and last residue.

v_call | cdr3_aa
TRBV5-1 | ASSLEGELSPLH
TRBV5-4 | ASSPAVHRQETQY
TRBV5-6 | ASSLDSGGYEQY
TRBV7-9 | ASSPQGMNTEAF
TRBV9 | ASSVEGQGAFEAF
TRBV5-1 | ASSLDRAWGTEAF
TRBV5-4 | ASSTNRASLSPLH
TRBV9 | ASSVVSSNYGYT
TRBV27 | ASRDNRGGTEAF
TRBV19 | ASSIGGGGNQPQH